Listed here are 22 T cell receptor beta chains from one sample, sequenced in a study of shared clonotypes between healthy human individuals. Clones were sequenced by immunoSEQ multiplex PCR, and TCRdb holds only the in-frame ones, with some missing. Of just over 2,000,000 clones listed, about 95% were seen once; the top ten hold about 1.1%. The naive CD8 subset, CD45RO-negative cells positively selected for CCR7, excluded terminally differentiated effector memory CD45RA+ cells. Sequenced material: naive CD8+ T cells sorted from blood. The receptors shown here come from a man between 18 and 35 years old in good health.

The CDR3 here is CASSQVTGAAYEQYF. CDR3 nucleotide sequence: TGCGCCAGCAGCCAAGTTACAGGGGCGGCCTACGAGCAGTACTTC. V gene TRBV4-1 combines with J gene TRBJ2-7; 7 bases agree with TRBD1. There are 15 residues in the CDR3. The ends lost 1 base at V and 2 bases at J; junction bases unmatched: 5. The germline V gene encodes CDR1 MGHRA and CDR2 YSYEKL.

This chain joins TRBV5-6 and TRBJ1-1; D not certain. The germline V and J ends were trimmed by 4 bases and 1 base, with 11 bases remaining between them. Per germline, CDR1 SGHDT and CDR2 YYEEEE. The CDR3 contains 14 residues. The CDR3 loop reads CASSLTRQNTEAFF. The CDR3 DNA reads as TGTGCCAGCAGCCTCACACGCCAGAACACTGAAGCTTTCTTT.

This chain links TRBV4-3 with TRBJ1-2; no clear D. V was cut by 0 bases and J by 8 bases, with 10 bases left in between. CDR3 length equals 13 residues. Germline CDR1 and CDR2: LGHNA and YSLEER. The CDR3 spells CASSQERHEGYTF. CDR3 bases: TGCGCCAGCAGCCAAGAGAGGCACGAGGGCTACACCTTC.

This clone was observed a single time. The chain recombines TRBV11-1 with TRBJ2-5; no firm D call. V shed 2 bases and J shed 1 base, with 2 bases lying between them. This CDR3 region has 12 residues. Germline values: CDR1 SGHAT, CDR2 FQDESV (reference sequence). The CDR3 DNA sequence: TGTGCCAGCAGCTTAATCCAAGAGACCCAGTACTTC. Protein sequence: CASSLIQETQYF.

The CDR3 loop is CASSQVLGPGFYEQYF. For the CDR3, the DNA is TGCGCCAGCAGCCAAGTTCTAGGCCCAGGGTTCTACGAGCAGTACTTC. The V and J genes are TRBV4-1 and TRBJ2-7; maybe TRBD1 (5 bases). The germline CDR1 and CDR2 sequences are MGHRA and YSYEKL. This CDR3 is 16 amino acids long. Trimming shortened V by 1 base and J by 3 bases, and 16 bases separated the two germline ends.

This chain joins TRBV4-1 and TRBJ2-6; weak D call: TRBD2 (6 bases). This CDR3 has 18 residues. Germline loops: CDR1 MGHRA, CDR2 YSYEKL. V was shortened by 4 bases and J by 4 bases, with 20 bases between the two germline ends. The CDR3 bases are TGCGCCAGCAGCCGGGTAAGTGGAGGGGAGGCGGGGGCCAACGTCCTGACTTTC. It translates to CASSRVSGGEAGANVLTF.

With regard to this clone: The sample has other DNA sequences that encode this CDR3 too. The chain links TRBV4-3 to TRBJ1-5; unclear D gene. Per the germline V gene, CDR1 is LGHNA and CDR2 is YSLEER. The V end lost 0 bases, the J end lost 7 bases, and 7 bases lay between the germline ends. This CDR3 is 13 amino acids long. The CDR3 DNA sequence: TGCGCCAGCAGCCAAGATCGAGGGCAGCCCCAGCATTTT. The encoded protein is CASSQDRGQPQHF.

For this clone: Its ends do not fully match the called genes, so a read error is possible. V usage is TRBV27 and J usage is TRBJ2-1; TRBD2 agrees at 10 bases. The CDR3 covers 16 residues. Germline V gives CDR1 MNHEY, CDR2 SMNVEV (reference sequence). Here the CDR3 reads CASSFGAGGPYDEQFF. CDR3 bases: TGTGCCAGCAGTTTCGGAGCGGGAGGGCCCTACGATGAGCAGTTCTTC.

The V and J genes are TRBV19 and TRBJ2-2, with unresolved D. V dropped 5 bases and J dropped 6 bases, with 13 bases sitting between them. The CDR3 is 14 residues long. CDR1 and CDR2 (germline): LNHDA, SQIVND (reference sequence). CDR3 residues: CASSPMGYPGELFF. The CDR3 DNA follows: TGTGCCAGTAGTCCGATGGGCTACCCCGGGGAGCTGTTTTTT.

The J gene is TRBJ2-1, the V gene TRBV14; either TRBD1 or TRBD2 may supply D (5 bases each). The CDR3 runs to 15 residues. Per the germline V gene, CDR1 is SGHDN and CDR2 is FVKESK. Deletions cut 7 bases from V and 4 bases from J, with 17 bases between. The CDR3 loop is CASNGAASLYNEQFF. In DNA form, the CDR3 reads TGTGCCAGCAATGGGGCCGCTAGCCTTTACAATGAGCAGTTCTTC.

This rearrangement joins TRBV6-5 to TRBJ2-1, with a tentative D call TRBD2 (6 bases). The CDR3 runs to 15 residues. Germline CDR1 reads MNHEY; CDR2 reads SVGAGI. Trimming removed 6 bases at V and 1 base at J, with 13 bases between. In DNA, the CDR3 is TGTGCCAGCAGCCCAACTAGCCCGTCCTACAATGAGCAGTTCTTC. Translating gives CASSPTSPSYNEQFF.

The chain employs TRBV2 and TRBJ2-7; D unresolved. CDR3 length equals 13 residues. The V and J ends lost 5 bases and 2 bases respectively, with 10 bases between them. The germline CDR1 and CDR2 sequences are SNHLY and FYNNEI. Here the CDR3 DNA reads TGTGCCAGCAGTTTCGGACGGGCCTACGAGCAGTACTTC. Protein product: CASSFGRAYEQYF.

The rearrangement links TRBV6-1 to TRBJ2-7; tentative D call: TRBD2 (5 bases). Trimming pared 0 bases from V and 2 bases from J, leaving 20 bases between. The CDR3 is 18 residues long. Germline-derived CDR1 and CDR2 are MNHNS and SASEGT. The CDR3 sequence: CASSEAEGMGTLTYEQYF. CDR3 bases: TGTGCCAGCAGTGAAGCTGAGGGAATGGGCACCCTTACCTACGAGCAGTACTTC.

In this sample, this clone turned up once. The chain is built from TRBV5-6 and TRBJ2-7; 8 bases agree with TRBD2. V trimming: 2 bases; J trimming: 4 bases; junction bases outside the gene matches: 14. This CDR3 comprises 17 residues. Germline loops: CDR1 SGHDT, CDR2 YYEEEE. The DNA for the CDR3 is TGTGCCAGCAGCTTTCTGGGACTAGGGTACTCTGTTTACGAGCAGTACTTC. Translation gives CASSFLGLGYSVYEQYF.

V usage is TRBV5-4 and J usage is TRBJ1-1, with 10 bases matching TRBD1. This CDR3 is 13 amino acids long. Germline values: CDR1 SGHNT, CDR2 YYREEE (reference sequence). The V gene end was trimmed by 4 bases and the J gene end by 8 bases; junction bases not matched to a gene: 5. CDR3 DNA sequence: TGTGCCAGCAGCCCCGGGACAGGGGAAGAAGCTTTCTTT. It yields the protein CASSPGTGEEAFF.

V is TRBV11-2 and J is TRBJ2-7; D is ambiguous. CDR3 size: 11 residues. Trimming took off 5 bases at V and 5 bases at J, with 7 bases between the two ends. Germline loops: CDR1 SGHAT, CDR2 FQNNGV. The CDR3 spells CASSPLDEQYF. Written as DNA, the CDR3 is TGTGCCAGCAGCCCCTTAGACGAGCAGTACTTC.

This chain connects TRBV27 to TRBJ2-7; no definite D call. CDR1 MNHEY and CDR2 SMNVEV come from the germline V gene (reference sequence). This CDR3 is built from 14 residues. Trimming pared 3 bases from V and 0 bases from J, leaving 9 bases between. CDR3: CASSLSQDSYEQYF. CDR3 in DNA: TGTGCCAGCAGTTTGAGTCAGGACTCCTACGAGCAGTACTTC.

The chain uses TRBV27 and TRBJ2-7, with no clear D. Trimming shortened V by 2 bases and J by 3 bases, and 8 bases separated the two germline ends. This CDR3 contains 13 residues. CDR1 is MNHEY and CDR2 is SMNVEV in the germline V gene (reference sequence). CDR3 amino acids: CASSLRAIYEQYF. The CDR3 DNA reads as TGTGCCAGCAGTTTAAGGGCGATCTACGAGCAGTACTTC.

The V call is TRBV4-1, the J call TRBJ2-5, with D tentatively TRBD2 (5 bases). V was pared by 4 bases and J by 0 bases, with 15 bases between. The germline gives CDR1 MGHRA, CDR2 YSYEKL. This CDR3 spans 16 amino acids. CDR3 sequence: CASSPHGRADQETQYF. The DNA of the CDR3 is TGCGCCAGCAGCCCCCACGGTAGAGCGGACCAAGAGACCCAGTACTTC.

The chain carries TRBV7-6 and TRBJ1-2; D gene unclear. CDR1 and CDR2 (germline): SGHVS, FNYEAQ. This CDR3 is built from 13 residues. Trimming removed 5 bases from V and 8 bases from J, with 15 bases in between. The CDR3 sequence is CASSDVGQAGYTF. The CDR3, as DNA: TGTGCCAGCAGCGACGTCGGGCAGGCCGGCTACACCTTC.

This clone was detected only once. The gene calls are TRBV9 and TRBJ2-3, with unresolved D. Germline-derived CDR1 and CDR2 are SGDLS and YYNGEE. V lost 4 bases and J lost 2, with 8 bases in between. The CDR3 has 13 amino acids. The CDR3 loop reads CASSPAATDTQYF. The CDR3 DNA reads as TGTGCCAGCAGCCCGGCCGCCACAGATACGCAGTATTTT.

This clone has only one observation. The chain uses TRBV25-1 and TRBJ2-5, with 8 nucleotides matching TRBD2. Germline V gives CDR1 MGHDK, CDR2 SYGVNS. The CDR3 has 15 residues. The V gene end was trimmed by 2 bases and the J gene end by 5 bases; junction bases not matched to a gene: 7. CDR3 nucleotides: TGTGCCAGCAGTGAAATCTCGGGAGGGTCTGAGACCCAGTACTTC. This sequence encodes CASSEISGGSETQYF.